The source of this T cell receptor beta chain is a study of early T cells in non-severe SARS-CoV-2 infection. Study in general: Chains from this unsorted whole-blood bulk RNA could not be paired.

Researchers attached unique molecular identifiers to individual cDNA molecules. TCRdb fed the 5' RACE reads into MiXCR, producing one record per CDR3 protein. Among around 44,000 distinct CDR3 sequences, roughly 6.1% were seen once, and the ten largest hold around 20%. This clonotype was seen more than once but under ten times. Its matching antigen is unknown. Overall study findings and caveats: Matches to VDJdb favored anti-spike CD8 responses and missed private and CD4 specificities.

V was clipped by 3 bases and J by 0 bases, with 18 bases between them. CDR3 length equals 17 residues. Germline V CDR1 and CDR2: LGHNA, YNFKEQ. The TCR comes from an adult who was a healthcare worker with PCR-confirmed SARS-CoV-2 infection or an uninfected control (not recorded which). The chain uses TRBV4-2 and TRBJ2-7; a possible D gene is TRBD1 (6 bases). The sample in question was whole blood, obtained at baseline. The chain's CDR3 is CASSHSPGTLLSYEQYF. CDR3 bases: TGTGCCAGCAGCCACAGTCCCGGGACACTACTCTCCTACGAGCAGTACTTC.